The following is a T cell receptor beta chain sequence with its context. These data originate in a study of cytomegalovirus exposure and HLA in healthy donors. PCR used 60 Vbeta primers and 13 Jbeta primers. The protocol was immunoSEQ multiplex PCR, while the TCRdb copy is restricted to in-frame clones and leaves out a portion. This table holds some 200,000 clones, around 79% found once. Trimming stripped 7 bases from V and 15 bases from J, with 16 bases between. CDR1 and CDR2 from the germline V gene are DFQATT and SNEGSKA (reference sequence). This CDR3 region has 11 residues. What was sequenced was PBMCs. The V and J genes are TRBV20-1 and TRBJ1-6; D might be TRBD1 (5 bases). The sequence came from a girl aged 10 to 17 in good health and CMV-seropositive. In nucleotides, the CDR3 is TGCAGTGTCAGCTTTCAGGGTGGCCTCCACTTT. Translation gives CSVSFQGGLHF.